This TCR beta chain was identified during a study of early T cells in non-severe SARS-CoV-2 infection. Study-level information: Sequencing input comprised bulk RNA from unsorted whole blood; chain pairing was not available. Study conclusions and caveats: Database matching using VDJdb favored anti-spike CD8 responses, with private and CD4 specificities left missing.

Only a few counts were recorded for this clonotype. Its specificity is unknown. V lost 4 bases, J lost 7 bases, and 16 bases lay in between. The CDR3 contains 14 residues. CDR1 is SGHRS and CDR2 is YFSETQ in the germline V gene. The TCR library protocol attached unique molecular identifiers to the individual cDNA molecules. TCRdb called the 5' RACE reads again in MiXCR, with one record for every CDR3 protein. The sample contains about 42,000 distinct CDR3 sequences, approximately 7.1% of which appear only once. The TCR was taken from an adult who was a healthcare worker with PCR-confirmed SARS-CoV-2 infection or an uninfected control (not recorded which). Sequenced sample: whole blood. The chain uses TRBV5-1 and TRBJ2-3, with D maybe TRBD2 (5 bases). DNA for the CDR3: TGCGCCAGCAGCCCCGAACTAGGGAGAAATACGCAGTATTTT. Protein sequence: CASSPELGRNTQYF.